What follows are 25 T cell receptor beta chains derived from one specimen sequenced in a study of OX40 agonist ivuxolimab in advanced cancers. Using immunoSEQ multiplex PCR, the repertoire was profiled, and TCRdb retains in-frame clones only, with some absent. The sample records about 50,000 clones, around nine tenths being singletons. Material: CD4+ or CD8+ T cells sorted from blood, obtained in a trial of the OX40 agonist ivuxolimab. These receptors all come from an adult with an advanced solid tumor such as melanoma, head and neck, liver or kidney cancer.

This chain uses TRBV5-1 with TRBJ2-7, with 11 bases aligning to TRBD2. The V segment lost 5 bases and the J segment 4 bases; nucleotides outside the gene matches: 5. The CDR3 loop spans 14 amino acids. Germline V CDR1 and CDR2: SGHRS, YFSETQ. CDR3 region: CASRKTSGTYEQYF. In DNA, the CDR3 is TGCGCCAGCAGAAAGACTAGCGGGACGTACGAGCAGTACTTC.

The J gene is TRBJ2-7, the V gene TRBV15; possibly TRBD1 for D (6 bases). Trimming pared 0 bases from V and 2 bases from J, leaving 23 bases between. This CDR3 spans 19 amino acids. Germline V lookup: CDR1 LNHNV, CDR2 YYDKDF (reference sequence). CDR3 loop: CATSRDPARQDGEPYEQYF. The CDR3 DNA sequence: TGTGCCACCAGCAGAGATCCCGCGCGACAGGACGGGGAGCCCTACGAGCAGTACTTC. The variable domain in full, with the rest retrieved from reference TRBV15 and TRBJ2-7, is DAMVIQNPRYQVTQFGKPVTLSCSQTLNHNVMYWYQQKSSQAPKLLFHYYDKDFNNEADTPDNFQSRRPNTSFCFLDIRSPGLGDTAMYLCATSRDPARQDGEPYEQYFGPGTRLTVT.

The CDR3 loop is CASSTTGETQPQHF. As DNA, the CDR3 is TGTGCCAGCAGTACGACAGGGGAGACTCAGCCCCAGCATTTT. This sequence joins TRBV28 and TRBJ1-5; 8 nucleotides agree with TRBD1. CDR1 MDHEN and CDR2 SYDVKM come from the germline V gene. Unmatched junction bases numbered 6, after V lost 5 bases and J lost 6 bases. The CDR3 totals 14 residues.

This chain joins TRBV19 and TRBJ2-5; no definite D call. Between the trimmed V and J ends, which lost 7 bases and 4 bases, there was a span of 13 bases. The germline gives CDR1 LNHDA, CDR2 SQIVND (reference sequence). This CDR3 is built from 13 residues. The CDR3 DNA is TGTGCCAGTATGGAAGGGTCAGGAGAGACCCAGTACTTC. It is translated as CASMEGSGETQYF.

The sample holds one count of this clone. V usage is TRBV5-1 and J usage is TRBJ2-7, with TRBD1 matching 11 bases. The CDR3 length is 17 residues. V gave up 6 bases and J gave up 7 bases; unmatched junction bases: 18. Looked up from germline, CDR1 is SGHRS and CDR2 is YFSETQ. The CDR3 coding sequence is TGCGCCAGCACCTCTCCCCTTTCCGGGACAGGGGGAGATGAGCAGTACTTC. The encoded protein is CASTSPLSGTGGDEQYF.

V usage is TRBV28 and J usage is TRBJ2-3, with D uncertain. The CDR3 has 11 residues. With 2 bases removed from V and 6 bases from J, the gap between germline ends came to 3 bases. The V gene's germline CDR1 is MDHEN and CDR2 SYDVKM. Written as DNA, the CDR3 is TGTGCCAGCAGTTTACCCGATACGCAGTATTTT. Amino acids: CASSLPDTQYF.

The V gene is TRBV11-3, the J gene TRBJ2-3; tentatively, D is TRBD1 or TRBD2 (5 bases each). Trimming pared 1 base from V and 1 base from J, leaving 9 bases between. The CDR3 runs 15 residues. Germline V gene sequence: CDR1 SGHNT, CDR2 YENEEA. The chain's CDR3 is CASSLGDLRTDTQYF. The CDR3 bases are TGTGCCAGCAGCTTAGGGGACCTTCGCACAGATACGCAGTATTTT. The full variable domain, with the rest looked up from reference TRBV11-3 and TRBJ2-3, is EAGVVQSPRYKIIEKKQPVAFWCNPISGHNTLYWYLQNLGQGPELLIRYENEEAVDDSQLPKDRFSAERLKGVDSTLKIQPAELGDSAVYLCASSLGDLRTDTQYFGPGTRLTVL.

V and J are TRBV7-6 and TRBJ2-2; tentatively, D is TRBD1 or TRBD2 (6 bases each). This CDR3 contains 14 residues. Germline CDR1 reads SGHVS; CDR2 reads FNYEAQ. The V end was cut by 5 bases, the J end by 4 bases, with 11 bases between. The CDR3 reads CASSRGTPTGELFF. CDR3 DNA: TGTGCCAGCAGCAGGGGGACTCCCACCGGGGAGCTGTTTTTT.

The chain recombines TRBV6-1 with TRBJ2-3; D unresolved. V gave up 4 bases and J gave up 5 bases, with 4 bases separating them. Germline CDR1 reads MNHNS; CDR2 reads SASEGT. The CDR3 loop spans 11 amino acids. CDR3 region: CASSAGDTQYF. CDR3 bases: TGTGCCAGCAGTGCCGGAGATACGCAGTATTTT.

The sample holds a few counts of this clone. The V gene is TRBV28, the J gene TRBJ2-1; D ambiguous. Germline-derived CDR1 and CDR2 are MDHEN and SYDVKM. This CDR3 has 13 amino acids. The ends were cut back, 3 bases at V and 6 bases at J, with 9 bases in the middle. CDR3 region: CASSFLYRNEQFF. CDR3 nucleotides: TGTGCCAGCAGTTTTCTGTACCGCAATGAGCAGTTCTTC.

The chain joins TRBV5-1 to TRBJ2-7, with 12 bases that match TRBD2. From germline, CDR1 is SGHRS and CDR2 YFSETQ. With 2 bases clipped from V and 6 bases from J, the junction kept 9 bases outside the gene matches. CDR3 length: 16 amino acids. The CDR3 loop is CASSLWASGRASEQYF. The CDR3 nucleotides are TGCGCCAGCAGCTTATGGGCTAGCGGGAGGGCTTCCGAGCAGTACTTC.

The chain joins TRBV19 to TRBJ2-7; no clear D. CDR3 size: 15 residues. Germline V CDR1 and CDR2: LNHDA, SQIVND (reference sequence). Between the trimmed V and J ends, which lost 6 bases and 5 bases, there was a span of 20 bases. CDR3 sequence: CASSPRPGYLDEQYF. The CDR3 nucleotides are TGTGCCAGTAGCCCCCGTCCTGGGTATTTGGACGAGCAGTACTTC.

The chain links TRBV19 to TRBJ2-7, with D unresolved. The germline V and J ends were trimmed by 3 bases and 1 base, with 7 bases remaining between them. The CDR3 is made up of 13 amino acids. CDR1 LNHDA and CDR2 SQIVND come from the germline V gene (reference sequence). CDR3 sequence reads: CASSMMRSYEQYF. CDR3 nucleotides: TGTGCCAGTAGTATGATGAGGTCCTACGAGCAGTACTTC.

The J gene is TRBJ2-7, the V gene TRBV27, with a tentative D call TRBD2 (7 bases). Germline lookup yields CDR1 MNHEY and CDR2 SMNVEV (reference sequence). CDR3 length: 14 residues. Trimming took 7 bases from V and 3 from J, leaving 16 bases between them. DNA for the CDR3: TGTGCCAGCAAGGGGGGGAGTTCGGGCTACGAGCAGTACTTC. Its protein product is CASKGGSSGYEQYF.

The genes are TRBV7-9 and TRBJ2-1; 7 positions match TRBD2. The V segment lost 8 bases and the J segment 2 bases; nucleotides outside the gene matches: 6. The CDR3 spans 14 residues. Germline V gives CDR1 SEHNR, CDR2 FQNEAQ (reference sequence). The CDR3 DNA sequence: TGTGCCAGCCGGCTAGCGGAGGCCTACAATGAGCAGTTCTTC. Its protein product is CASRLAEAYNEQFF.

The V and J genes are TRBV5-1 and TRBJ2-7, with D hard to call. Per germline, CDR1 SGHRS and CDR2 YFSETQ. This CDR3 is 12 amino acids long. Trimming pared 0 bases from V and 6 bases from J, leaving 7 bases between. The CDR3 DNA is TGCGCCAGCAGCTTGGACAGAGGCGAGCAGTACTTC. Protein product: CASSLDRGEQYF.

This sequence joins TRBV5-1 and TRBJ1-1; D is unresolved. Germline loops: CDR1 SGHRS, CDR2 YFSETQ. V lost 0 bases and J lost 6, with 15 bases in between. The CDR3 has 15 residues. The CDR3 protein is CASSLVSGIWAEAFF. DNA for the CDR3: TGCGCCAGCAGCTTGGTCTCGGGGATATGGGCTGAAGCTTTCTTT. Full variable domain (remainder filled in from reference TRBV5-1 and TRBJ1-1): KAGVTQTPRYLIKTRGQQVTLSCSPISGHRSVSWYQQTPGQGLQFLFEYFSETQRNKGNFPGRFSGRQFSNSRSEMNVSTLELGDSALYLCASSLVSGIWAEAFFGQGTRLTVV.

The CDR3 loop reads CASAPGPEPRAPQYF. The CDR3 nucleotides read TGTGCCAGCGCGCCAGGTCCGGAACCAAGGGCCCCGCAGTATTTT. The J gene is TRBJ2-3, the V gene TRBV27, with D unresolved. There are 15 residues in the CDR3. V lost 8 bases to trimming and J lost 10 bases, with 25 bases between them. The germline gives CDR1 MNHEY, CDR2 SMNVEV (reference sequence).

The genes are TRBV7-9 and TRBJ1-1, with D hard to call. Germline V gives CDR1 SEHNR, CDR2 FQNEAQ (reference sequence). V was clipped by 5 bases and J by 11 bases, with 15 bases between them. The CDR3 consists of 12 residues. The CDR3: CASSLLSGLAFF. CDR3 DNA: TGTGCCAGCAGCCTACTTTCGGGGTTGGCTTTCTTT.

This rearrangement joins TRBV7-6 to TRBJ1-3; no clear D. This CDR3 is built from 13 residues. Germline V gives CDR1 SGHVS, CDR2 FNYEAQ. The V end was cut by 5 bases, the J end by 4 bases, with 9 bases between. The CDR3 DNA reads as TGTGCCAGCAGCCCAAGGCACGGAAACACCATATATTTT. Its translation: CASSPRHGNTIYF.

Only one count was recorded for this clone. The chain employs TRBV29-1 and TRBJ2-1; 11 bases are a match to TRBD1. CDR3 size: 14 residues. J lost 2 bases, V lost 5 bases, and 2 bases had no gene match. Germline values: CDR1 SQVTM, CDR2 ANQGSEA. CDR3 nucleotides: TGCAGCGTTCTGGGACAGGGGGCCTACAATGAGCAGTTCTTC. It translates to CSVLGQGAYNEQFF.

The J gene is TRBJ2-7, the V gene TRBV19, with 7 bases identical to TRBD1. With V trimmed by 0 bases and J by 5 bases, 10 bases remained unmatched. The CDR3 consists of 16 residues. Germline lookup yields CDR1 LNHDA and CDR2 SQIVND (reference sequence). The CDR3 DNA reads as TGTGCCAGTAGTATAGATAGGAGGCAGGGGGTCCACGAGCAGTACTTC. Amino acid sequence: CASSIDRRQGVHEQYF.

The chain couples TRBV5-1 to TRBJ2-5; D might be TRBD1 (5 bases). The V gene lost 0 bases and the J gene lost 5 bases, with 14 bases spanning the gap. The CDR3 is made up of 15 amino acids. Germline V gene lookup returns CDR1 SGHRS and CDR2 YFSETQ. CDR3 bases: TGCGCCAGCAGCTTGGCGGCAGGAGCAGGGGAGACCCAGTACTTC. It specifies CASSLAAGAGETQYF.

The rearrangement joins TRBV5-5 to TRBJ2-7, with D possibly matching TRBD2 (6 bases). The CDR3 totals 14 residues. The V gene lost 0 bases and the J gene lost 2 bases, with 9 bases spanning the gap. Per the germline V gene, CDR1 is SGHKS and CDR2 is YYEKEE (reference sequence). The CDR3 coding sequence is TGTGCCAGCAGCTTGGGCGGACTAACCTACGAGCAGTACTTC. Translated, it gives CASSLGGLTYEQYF. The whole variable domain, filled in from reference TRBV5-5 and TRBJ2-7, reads DAGVTQSPTHLIKTRGQQVTLRCSPISGHKSVSWYQQVLGQGPQFIFQYYEKEERGRGNFPDRFSARQFPNYSSELNVNALLLGDSALYLCASSLGGLTYEQYFGPGTRLTVT.

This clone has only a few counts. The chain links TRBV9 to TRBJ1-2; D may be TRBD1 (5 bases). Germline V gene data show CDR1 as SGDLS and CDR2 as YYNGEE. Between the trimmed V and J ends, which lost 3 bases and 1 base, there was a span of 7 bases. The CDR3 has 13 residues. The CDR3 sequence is CASSADSNYGYTF. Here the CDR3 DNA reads TGTGCCAGCAGCGCCGACAGTAACTATGGCTACACCTTC. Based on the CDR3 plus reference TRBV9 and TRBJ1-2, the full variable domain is DSGVTQTPKHLITATGQRVTLRCSPRSGDLSVYWYQQSLDQGLQFLIQYYNGEERAKGNILERFSAQQFPDLHSELNLSSLELGDSALYFCASSADSNYGYTFGSGTRLTVV.